The rows below give T cell receptor beta chains drawn from one sample of a study of cytotoxic CD8 clonotypes in ibrutinib-treated CLL. The data were produced by immunoSEQ multiplex PCR, yet TCRdb's version contains in-frame clones alone and is incomplete. The data hold some 290,000 clones, with about 80% observed a single time. The sequencing used PBMCs, collected before ibrutinib treatment. The receptors here all came from a human donor with chronic lymphocytic leukemia. The CDR3 runs from the conserved cysteine through the conserved F or W. The D gene is left open where the match is weak. Size is stated for part of the rows, as once, few or many counts, or as a class when the clone is expanded.

D gene	clone size	V gene	J gene	CDR3 DNA	CDR3 protein
TRBD2	.	TRBV4-3	TRBJ2-1	TGCGCCAGCGGGAGGGACGGACTAGCGAGGGATGAGCAGTTCTTC	CASGRDGLARDEQFF
TRBD1	.	TRBV5-4	TRBJ2-7	TGTGCCAGCAGCGGGGAGACAGGGGGCTTTGGTAAGCAGTACTTC	CASSGETGGFGKQYF
.	few	TRBV5-4	TRBJ2-3	TGTGCCAGCAGCTCCGACAGTGGACTAGATACGCAGTATTTT	CASSSDSGLDTQYF
TRBD1	.	TRBV28	TRBJ2-3	TGTGCCAGCAGTCCTCGCAGGGGGCCCGTGGGAACCATGCTTACAGATACGCAGTATTTT	CASSPRRGPVGTMLTDTQYF
.	.	TRBV6-5	TRBJ1-1	TGTGCCAGCAGTCACAGGGTGAACACTGAAGCTTTCTTT	CASSHRVNTEAFF
TRBD2	.	TRBV2	TRBJ2-2	TGTGCCAGCAGTGAAGGCGGGAGCGAATACGGGGAGCTGTTTTTT	CASSEGGSEYGELFF
.	.	TRBV7-6	TRBJ1-5	TGTGCCAGCAGCCGAGGCTTCAATCAGCCCCAGCATTTT	CASSRGFNQPQHF
.	.	TRBV30	TRBJ2-5	TGTGCCTGGAGTGCTAGGGCTTCAGAGACCCAGTACTTC	CAWSARASETQYF
.	.	TRBV5-6	TRBJ1-4	TGTGCCAGCAGCTTGGCCAGTGAGACTAATGAAAAACTGTTTTTT	CASSLASETNEKLFF
TRBD2	once	TRBV29-1	TRBJ2-2	TGCAGCGTCCGGGGAAGCGGGAGGAACACCGGGGAGCTGTTTTTT	CSVRGSGRNTGELFF
TRBD1	.	TRBV6-5	TRBJ2-7	TGTGCCAGCAGTTACTCGCAACAGGGGTTTCGCTACGAGCAGTACTTC	CASSYSQQGFRYEQYF
.	few	TRBV2	TRBJ2-1	TGTGCCAGCATACAGAGATACAATGAGCAGTTCTTC	CASIQRYNEQFF
.	.	TRBV6-5	TRBJ2-1	TGTGCCAGCAGTTACTCGGCCGGAAACTCCTACAATGAGCAGTTCTTC	CASSYSAGNSYNEQFF
TRBD1	few	TRBV29-1	TRBJ2-1	TGCAGCGCCGGACCGGGACAGGGGGCGGGGAATGAGCAGTTCTTC	CSAGPGQGAGNEQFF
.	.	TRBV6-5	TRBJ1-1	TGTGCCAGCAGTTATCAGACCCCGGAGAACACTGAAGCTTTCTTT	CASSYQTPENTEAFF
.	.	TRBV5-1	TRBJ2-5	TGCGCCAGCAGCACCGAAGGGTGGCAAGAGACCCAGTACTTC	CASSTEGWQETQYF
.	.	TRBV28	TRBJ2-7	TGTGCCAGCAGTCCCACCGACTATACCTACGAGCAGTACTTC	CASSPTDYTYEQYF
.	.	TRBV2	TRBJ1-1	TGTGCCAGTAAGGGGTTGAACACTGAAGCTTTCTTT	CASKGLNTEAFF